This T cell receptor beta chain originates from a study of OX40 agonist ivuxolimab in advanced cancers. About the study: Subjects had a mean age of roughly 60 years, with a range of 23 to 79; just over 80% were male. Three patients had partial responses: one hepatocellular carcinoma, two cutaneous melanoma.

The germline CDR1 and CDR2 sequences are SEHNR and FQNEAQ (reference sequence). The CDR3 runs 15 residues. The V gene lost 0 bases and the J gene lost 3 bases, with 11 bases spanning the gap. Clones were sequenced by immunoSEQ multiplex PCR, and TCRdb holds only the in-frame ones, with some missing. The sample has about 100,000 clones, less than 95% seen once; the top ten hold around 1.6%. Study-wide results and limits: Dosing at 0.1 to 3.0 mg/kg was accompanied by clonal expansion of CD4+ and CD8+ blood T cells by week 6. On average, CD8+ T cells had more expanded clones than CD4+.

This clone was recorded once. Its matching antigen is unknown. The chain recombines TRBV7-9 with TRBJ1-1, with D possibly being TRBD1 (5 bases). The starting material was CD4+ or CD8+ T cells sorted from blood, obtained in a trial of the OX40 agonist ivuxolimab. The source is an adult with an advanced solid tumor such as melanoma, head and neck, liver or kidney cancer. In nucleotides, the CDR3 is TGTGCCAGCAGCTTAGCGCTGGGGGAAGACACTGAAGCTTTCTTT. Translated, it gives CASSLALGEDTEAFF.